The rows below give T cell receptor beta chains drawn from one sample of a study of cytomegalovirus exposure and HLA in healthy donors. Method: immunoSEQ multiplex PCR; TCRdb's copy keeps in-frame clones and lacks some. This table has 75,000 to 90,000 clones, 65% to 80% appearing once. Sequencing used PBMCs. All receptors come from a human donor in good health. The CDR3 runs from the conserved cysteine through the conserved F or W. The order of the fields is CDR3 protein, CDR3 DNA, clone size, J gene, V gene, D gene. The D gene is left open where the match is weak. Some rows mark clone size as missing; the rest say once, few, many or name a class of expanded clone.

cdr3_aa: CASKPTGALYNEQFF
cdr3_nt: TGTGCCAGCAAACCGACTGGGGCCCTATACAATGAGCAGTTCTTC
clone_size: .
j_call: TRBJ2-1
v_call: TRBV5-6
d_call: .

cdr3_aa: CASSLVGDSNQPQHF
cdr3_nt: TGTGCCAGCAGCTTAGTCGGAGATAGCAATCAGCCCCAGCATTTT
clone_size: .
j_call: TRBJ1-5
v_call: TRBV7-2
d_call: .

cdr3_aa: CASSPGTRYGYTF
cdr3_nt: TGTGCCAGCAGCCCGGGGACACGCTATGGCTACACCTTC
clone_size: .
j_call: TRBJ1-2
v_call: TRBV9
d_call: .

cdr3_aa: CASSVDRYSGNTIYF
cdr3_nt: TGTGCCAGCAGCGTCGACAGGTACTCTGGAAACACCATATATTTT
clone_size: .
j_call: TRBJ1-3
v_call: TRBV6-5
d_call: .

cdr3_aa: CSARGSNQPQHF
cdr3_nt: TGCAGCGCAAGGGGATCCAATCAGCCCCAGCATTTT
clone_size: .
j_call: TRBJ1-5
v_call: TRBV29-1
d_call: .

cdr3_aa: CASSDEGRSYAGYGYTF
cdr3_nt: TGTGCCAGCAGTGATGAGGGCAGGTCCTACGCGGGTTATGGCTACACCTTC
clone_size: .
j_call: TRBJ1-2
v_call: TRBV6-1
d_call: .

cdr3_aa: CAIRVDRGGQYF
cdr3_nt: TGTGCCATCAGAGTAGACAGGGGGGGACAGTACTTC
clone_size: once
j_call: TRBJ2-7
v_call: TRBV10-3
d_call: TRBD1

cdr3_aa: CASSRGVGTQYF
cdr3_nt: TGTGCCAGTAGTAGGGGGGTCGGGACCCAGTACTTC
clone_size: .
j_call: TRBJ2-5
v_call: TRBV19
d_call: .

cdr3_aa: CASSPGQVTGQPQHF
cdr3_nt: TGTGCCAGCTCACCGGGACAGGTGACAGGGCAGCCCCAGCATTTT
clone_size: .
j_call: TRBJ1-5
v_call: TRBV18
d_call: TRBD1

cdr3_aa: CASALAGGTLHQQFF
cdr3_nt: TGTGCCAGCGCCCTGGCCGGGGGAACCCTACACCAGCAGTTCTTC
clone_size: .
j_call: TRBJ2-1
v_call: TRBV11-2
d_call: .

cdr3_aa: CASSENQGAGNTEAFF
cdr3_nt: TGTGCCAGCAGTGAAAATCAGGGGGCTGGAAACACTGAAGCTTTCTTT
clone_size: once
j_call: TRBJ1-1
v_call: TRBV6-1
d_call: TRBD1

cdr3_aa: CASSFGPTSSYEQYF
cdr3_nt: TGTGCCAGCAGCTTTGGGCCAACTAGCTCCTACGAGCAGTACTTC
clone_size: few
j_call: TRBJ2-7
v_call: TRBV5-6
d_call: .

cdr3_aa: CASSVASGGYEQYF
cdr3_nt: TGTGCCAGCAGCGTAGCTAGCGGGGGGTACGAGCAGTACTTC
clone_size: .
j_call: TRBJ2-7
v_call: TRBV9
d_call: TRBD2

cdr3_aa: CASIGKQSTDTQYF
cdr3_nt: TGTGCCAGCATCGGGAAGCAAAGCACAGATACGCAGTATTTT
clone_size: .
j_call: TRBJ2-3
v_call: TRBV2
d_call: .

cdr3_aa: CASTRTGGVTDTQYF
cdr3_nt: TGTGCCAGCACCCGGACAGGGGGCGTCACAGATACGCAGTATTTT
clone_size: .
j_call: TRBJ2-3
v_call: TRBV27
d_call: TRBD1